The 6 T cell receptor beta chains in this list originate from one sample, sequenced in a study of radiation and T cells in renal cell carcinoma. Time point: blood 2 weeks post-SBRT. Treatment specified: 15 Gy SBRT to primary tumor, nephrectomy 4 weeks later. Assay: immunoSEQ multiplex PCR; the TCRdb copy retains only in-frame clones and omits some. This table has about 150,000 clones, roughly 87% appearing once. Sequences were derived from blood, sampled from a patient whose treatment included radiotherapy and nephrectomy. All receptors derive from a woman aged 45-59 years with renal cell carcinoma.

J is TRBJ1-1 and V is TRBV29-1; D remains unclear. Germline assignment: CDR1 SQVTM and CDR2 ANQGSEA. Trimming cost V 2 bases and J 4 bases, with 11 bases left between them. This CDR3 contains 13 residues. CDR3 in amino acids: CSVERPRGTEAFF. CDR3 nucleotide sequence: TGCAGCGTTGAAAGGCCACGCGGCACTGAAGCTTTCTTT. The whole variable domain, remainder taken from reference TRBV29-1 and TRBJ1-1, is SAVISQKPSRDICQRGTSLTIQCQVDSQVTMMFWYRQQPGQSLTLIATANQGSEATYESGFVIDKFPISRPNLTFSTLTVSNMSPEDSSIYLCSVERPRGTEAFFGQGTRLTVV.

This chain joins TRBV9 and TRBJ1-2; TRBD1 matches at 10 bases. The CDR3 consists of 15 residues. After removal of 5 bases from V and 5 bases from J, the junction contained 9 bases not matched to a gene. The germline V gene has CDR1 SGDLS and CDR2 YYNGEE. CDR3 DNA sequence: TGTGCCAGCAGAAAGGCAGGGGACAGGGGATATGGCTACACCTTC. Residues: CASRKAGDRGYGYTF.

DNA for the CDR3: TGTGCCAGCAGCCAAGAGAGAACAGACAATGAGCAGTTCTTC. This sequence encodes CASSQERTDNEQFF. The chain links TRBV4-2 to TRBJ2-1; D is uncertain. V was shortened by 0 bases and J by 5 bases, with 8 bases between the two germline ends. The germline V gene has CDR1 LGHNA and CDR2 YNFKEQ. This CDR3 region has 14 residues.

The genes are TRBV25-1 and TRBJ1-1; D perhaps matches TRBD1 (5 bases). Trimming took 6 bases from V and 3 from J, leaving 20 bases between them. Germline V gene data show CDR1 as MGHDK and CDR2 as SYGVNS. The CDR3 covers 16 residues. CDR3 amino acids: CASSVARGGIDTEAFF. DNA of the CDR3: TGTGCCAGCAGCGTTGCTAGGGGAGGGATTGACACTGAAGCTTTCTTT.

The chain links TRBV4-1 to TRBJ2-1; 9 bases map to TRBD2. V was pared by 1 base and J by 7 bases, with 8 bases of the junction left unmatched. Per germline, CDR1 MGHRA and CDR2 YSYEKL. The CDR3 is 16 residues long. This CDR3 is CASSQGVAGVLNEQFF. The CDR3 nucleotides are TGCGCCAGCAGCCAAGGGGTAGCGGGGGTCTTAAATGAGCAGTTCTTC.

This clone was seen a handful of times. The rearrangement uses TRBV10-3 and TRBJ1-1; 7 nucleotides line up with TRBD1. The V gene's germline CDR1 is ENHRY and CDR2 SYGVKD. The junction had 5 bases not matched to a gene; V was cut back by 2 bases and J by 5 bases. The CDR3 totals 14 residues. The CDR3 region has the DNA TGTGCCATCAGTGAGGGGACAGATGGGACTGAAGCTTTCTTT. It specifies CAISEGTDGTEAFF.